The 19 T cell receptor beta chains reported below all come from one sample, sequenced in a study of control samples from healthy donors and cancer patients. Data came from immunoSEQ multiplex PCR; TCRdb stores just in-frame clones and leaves some out. The sample holds about 76,000 clones, roughly nine tenths seen once. The specimen sequenced was PBMCs. These receptors all stem from a woman between 45 and 65 years old with colorectal cancer.

V gene TRBV6-5 combines with J gene TRBJ2-5, with D possibly matching TRBD1 (7 bases). Germline-derived CDR1 and CDR2 are MNHEY and SVGAGI. Trimming stripped 7 bases from V and 5 bases from J, with 17 bases between. The CDR3 runs 14 residues. This CDR3 reads CASTLTGRQETQYF. CDR3 coding DNA: TGTGCCAGCACCCTGACAGGGAGGCAGGAGACCCAGTACTTC.

The rearrangement uses TRBV28 and TRBJ2-3; D remains ambiguous. Per germline, CDR1 MDHEN and CDR2 SYDVKM. The CDR3 runs 14 residues. V was shortened by 3 bases and J by 7 bases, with 14 bases between the two germline ends. CDR3 amino acids: CASSFLDSSYTQYF. The CDR3 DNA reads as TGTGCCAGCAGTTTCCTAGACTCGTCATATACGCAGTATTTT.

This clone was recorded only once. Here the CDR3 reads CASRSGTGVENTIYF. CDR3 in DNA: TGTGCCAGCAGGTCCGGGACAGGGGTTGAAAACACCATATATTTT. The rearrangement links TRBV27 to TRBJ1-3; 10 bases fit TRBD1. This CDR3 has 15 amino acids. Looked up from germline, CDR1 is MNHEY and CDR2 is SMNVEV (reference sequence). The ends lost 6 bases at V and 6 bases at J; junction bases unmatched: 8.

This chain links TRBV4-3 with TRBJ1-5; D is unresolved. The CDR3 runs 14 residues. Germline assignment: CDR1 LGHNA and CDR2 YSLEER. The V end lost 0 bases, the J end lost 1 base, and 4 bases lay between the germline ends. The CDR3 nucleotides are TGCGCCAGCAGCCAAGATGGGAGCAATCAGCCCCAGCATTTT. Encoded protein: CASSQDGSNQPQHF.

This chain connects TRBV5-6 to TRBJ2-5; a weak D match, TRBD1 (7 bases). Germline CDR1 is SGHDT and CDR2 is YYEEEE. The germline V and J ends were trimmed by 1 base and 2 bases, with 18 bases remaining between them. There are 17 residues in the CDR3. Here the CDR3 reads CASSLNGQGGFQETQYF. CDR3 bases: TGTGCCAGCAGCTTGAATGGTCAGGGGGGATTTCAAGAGACCCAGTACTTC. Supplemented by reference TRBV5-6 and TRBJ2-5, the full variable domain reads DAGVTQSPTHLIKTRGQQVTLRCSPKSGHDTVSWYQQALGQGPQFIFQYYEEEERQRGNFPDRFSGHQFPNYSSELNVNALLLGDSALYLCASSLNGQGGFQETQYFGPGTRLLVL.

The chain uses TRBV29-1 and TRBJ1-1, with D tentatively TRBD1 (5 bases). This CDR3 spans 13 amino acids. V was clipped by 7 bases and J by 5 bases, with 17 bases between them. Germline lookup yields CDR1 SQVTM and CDR2 ANQGSEA. Here the CDR3 DNA reads TGCAGCGCTGCGGGAGGAGGGGTGACTGAAGCTTTCTTT. It is translated as CSAAGGGVTEAFF.

The chain is built from TRBV3-1 (or the pseudogene TRBV3-2) and TRBJ2-5; 8 positions match TRBD1. In germline, CDR1 is LGHDT, CDR2 YNNKEL (reference sequence). The junction had 2 bases not matched to a gene; V was cut back by 4 bases and J by 4 bases. This CDR3 comprises 13 residues. The chain's CDR3 is CASSLQGGETQYF. The CDR3 region has the DNA TGTGCCAGCAGCCTACAGGGGGGAGAGACCCAGTACTTC.

The chain recombines TRBV19 with TRBJ1-2; D gene uncertain. Trimming shortened V by 5 bases and J by 8 bases, and 15 bases separated the two germline ends. Germline V gene data show CDR1 as LNHDA and CDR2 as SQIVND (reference sequence). The CDR3 covers 13 residues. The CDR3 here is CASSFSQKGGYTF. The CDR3 region has the DNA TGTGCCAGTAGTTTTAGTCAGAAGGGAGGCTACACCTTC.

The chain combines TRBV29-1 with TRBJ1-2; D ambiguous. The germline V and J ends were trimmed by 6 bases and 2 bases, with 10 bases remaining between them. CDR1 and CDR2 (germline): SQVTM, ANQGSEA. This CDR3 is built from 12 residues. This chain's CDR3 is CSVQSSNYGYTF. CDR3 DNA sequence: TGCAGCGTGCAGAGCTCCAACTATGGCTACACCTTC.

CDR3 in amino acids: CAWNAGGGETQYF. The DNA of the CDR3 is TGTGCCTGGAACGCAGGGGGCGGCGAGACCCAGTACTTC. The chain joins TRBV30 to TRBJ2-5, with 8 bases identical to TRBD1. This CDR3 has 13 residues. Looked up from germline, CDR1 is GTSNPN and CDR2 is SVGIG (reference sequence). Germline trimming cut 4 bases from V and 5 bases from J; bases unmatched to any gene: 6.

The genes are TRBV7-3 and TRBJ2-3; TRBD2 matches at 12 bases. Germline lookup yields CDR1 SGHTA and CDR2 FQGTGA. The CDR3 has 16 amino acids. V lost 5 bases and J lost 2; bases outside the gene matches: 5. The CDR3 loop is CASSARLAGATDTQYF. CDR3 in DNA: TGTGCCAGCAGCGCCCGACTAGCGGGGGCCACAGATACGCAGTATTTT.

The rearrangement joins TRBV7-9 to TRBJ1-2; D unresolved. CDR1 is SEHNR and CDR2 is FQNEAQ in the germline V gene (reference sequence). V lost 8 bases, J lost 2 bases, and 9 bases lay in between. The CDR3 is 12 residues long. As DNA, the CDR3 is TGTGCCAGCGCTACACGGAACTATGGCTACACCTTC. This codes for CASATRNYGYTF.

The V gene is TRBV28, the J gene TRBJ1-2; D not resolved. Germline V lookup: CDR1 MDHEN, CDR2 SYDVKM. V shed 5 bases and J shed 5 bases, with 6 bases lying between them. The CDR3 has 11 residues. CDR3 sequence reads: CASSGYYGYTF. The CDR3 DNA reads as TGTGCCAGCAGTGGATATTATGGCTACACCTTC.

The chain carries TRBV4-1 and TRBJ2-3; 8 bases are a match to TRBD2. V lost 0 bases, J lost 8 bases, and 7 bases stayed unmatched. Germline V lookup: CDR1 MGHRA, CDR2 YSYEKL. The CDR3 is 15 residues long. The CDR3 sequence is CASSQDPGGLGTQYF. CDR3 nucleotide sequence: TGCGCCAGCAGCCAAGATCCGGGGGGGCTGGGTACGCAGTATTTT.

The chain combines TRBV7-3 with TRBJ2-2; TRBD2 aligns across 8 bases. V gave up 3 bases and J gave up 2 bases; unmatched junction bases: 2. CDR3 size: 15 residues. The germline CDR1 and CDR2 sequences are SGHTA and FQGTGA. CDR3: CASSFSGVNTGELFF. In DNA form, the CDR3 reads TGTGCCAGCAGCTTTAGCGGGGTCAACACCGGGGAGCTGTTTTTT.

The chain couples TRBV6-2 or TRBV6-3 to TRBJ2-7; 14 bases match TRBD2. V lost 2 bases and J lost 6; bases outside the gene matches: 3. The length of the CDR3 is 15 residues. Germline V CDR1 and CDR2: MNHEY, SVGEGT. In DNA form, the CDR3 reads TGTGCCAGCAGTTACGGGACTAGCGGGGGCTCCGAGCAGTACGTC. This codes for CASSYGTSGGSEQYV.

CDR3 loop: CASSYMSIGAVTEAFF. CDR3 coding DNA: TGTGCCAGCAGTTACATGTCAATCGGGGCGGTCACTGAAGCTTTCTTT. The J gene is TRBJ1-1, the V gene TRBV6-2 or TRBV6-3; D is perhaps TRBD1 (5 bases). Trimming pared 2 bases from V and 4 bases from J, leaving 17 bases between. Germline loops: CDR1 MNHEY, CDR2 SVGEGT. This CDR3 has 16 residues.

V gene TRBV19 combines with J gene TRBJ1-1; D remains unclear. CDR1 LNHDA and CDR2 SQIVND come from the germline V gene (reference sequence). V shed 6 bases and J shed 1 base, with 12 bases lying between them. The CDR3 contains 14 residues. The CDR3 here is CASSRSVSNTEAFF. The CDR3 coding sequence is TGTGCCAGTAGCCGTTCCGTCTCGAACACTGAAGCTTTCTTT.

The V call is TRBV7-2, the J call TRBJ2-4, with TRBD1 matching 7 bases. Germline-derived CDR1 and CDR2 are SGHTA and FQGNSA. The CDR3 extends over 16 amino acids. J lost 6 bases, V lost 4 bases, and 12 bases had no gene match. The CDR3 is CASSSPGTVLTNIQYF. The CDR3 nucleotides read TGTGCCAGCAGCTCCCCCGGGACAGTACTTACAAACATTCAGTACTTC.